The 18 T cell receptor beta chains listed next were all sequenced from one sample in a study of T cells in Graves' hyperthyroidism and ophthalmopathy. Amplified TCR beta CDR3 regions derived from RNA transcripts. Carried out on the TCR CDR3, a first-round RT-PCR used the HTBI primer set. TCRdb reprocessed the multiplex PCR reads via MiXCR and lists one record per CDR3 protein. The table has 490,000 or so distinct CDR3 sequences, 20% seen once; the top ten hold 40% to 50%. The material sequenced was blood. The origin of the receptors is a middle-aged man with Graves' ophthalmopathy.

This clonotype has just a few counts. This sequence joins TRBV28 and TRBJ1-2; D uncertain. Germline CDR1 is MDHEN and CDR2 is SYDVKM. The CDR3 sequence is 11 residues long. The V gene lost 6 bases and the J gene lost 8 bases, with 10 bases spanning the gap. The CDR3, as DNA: TGTGCCAGCAGGACACCACGGGGCTACACCTTC. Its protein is CASRTPRGYTF.

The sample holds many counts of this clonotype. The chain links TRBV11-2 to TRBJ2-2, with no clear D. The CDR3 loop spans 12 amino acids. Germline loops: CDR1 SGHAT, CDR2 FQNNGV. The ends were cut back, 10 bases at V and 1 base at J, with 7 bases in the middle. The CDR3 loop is CAIRRNTGELFF. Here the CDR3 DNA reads TGTGCCATCCGAAGGAACACCGGGGAGCTGTTTTTT. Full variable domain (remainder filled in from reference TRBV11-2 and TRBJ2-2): EAGVAQSPRYKIIEKRQSVAFWCNPISGHATLYWYQQILGQGPKLLIQFQNNGVVDDSQLPKDRFSAERLKGVDSTLKIQPAKLEDSAVYLCAIRRNTGELFFGEGSRLTVL.

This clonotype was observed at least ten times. The CDR3 loop reads CASSSLGTEQFF. Here the CDR3 DNA reads TGTGCCAGCAGCTCACTCGGGACTGAGCAGTTCTTC. The chain is built from TRBV7-3 and TRBJ2-1; perhaps D is TRBD1 or TRBD2 (5 bases each). The CDR3 consists of 12 residues. Germline values: CDR1 SGHTA, CDR2 FQGTGA. Trimming left V 4 bases short and J 9 bases short, with 10 bases between.

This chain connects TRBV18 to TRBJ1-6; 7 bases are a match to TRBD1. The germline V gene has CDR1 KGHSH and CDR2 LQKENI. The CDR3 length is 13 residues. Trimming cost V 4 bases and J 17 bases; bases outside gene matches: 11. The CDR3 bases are TGTGCCAGCTCACTCGGCGACAGGGCCCTCATCCACTTT. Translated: CASSLGDRALIHF.

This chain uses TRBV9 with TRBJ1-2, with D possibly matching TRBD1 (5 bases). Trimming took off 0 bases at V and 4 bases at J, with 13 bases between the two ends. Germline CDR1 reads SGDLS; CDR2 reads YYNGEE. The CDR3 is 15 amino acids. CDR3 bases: TGTGCCAGCAGCGTAGGAGGTTGGAGGGGCTATGGCTACACCTTC. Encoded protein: CASSVGGWRGYGYTF.

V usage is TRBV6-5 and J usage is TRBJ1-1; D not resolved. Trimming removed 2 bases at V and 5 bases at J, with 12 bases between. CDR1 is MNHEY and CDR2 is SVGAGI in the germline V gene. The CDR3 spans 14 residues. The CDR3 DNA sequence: TGTGCCAGCAGTTACACCGAAGGAGGTACTGAAGCTTTCTTT. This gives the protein CASSYTEGGTEAFF.

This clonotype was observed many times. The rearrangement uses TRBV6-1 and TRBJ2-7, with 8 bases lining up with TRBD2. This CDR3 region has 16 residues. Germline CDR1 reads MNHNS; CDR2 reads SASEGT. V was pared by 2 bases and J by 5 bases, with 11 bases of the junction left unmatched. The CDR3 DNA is TGTGCCAGCAGTGAAAGGCTTAGCGGGGCCGGGGACGAGCAGTACTTC. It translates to CASSERLSGAGDEQYF.

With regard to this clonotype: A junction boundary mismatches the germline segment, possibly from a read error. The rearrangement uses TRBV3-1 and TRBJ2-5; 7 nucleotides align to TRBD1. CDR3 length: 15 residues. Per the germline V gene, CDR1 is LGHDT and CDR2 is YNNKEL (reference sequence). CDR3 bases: TGTACCAGCAGCCTGACAGGGATGTACCAAGAGACCCAGTACTTC. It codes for CTSSLTGMYQETQYF.

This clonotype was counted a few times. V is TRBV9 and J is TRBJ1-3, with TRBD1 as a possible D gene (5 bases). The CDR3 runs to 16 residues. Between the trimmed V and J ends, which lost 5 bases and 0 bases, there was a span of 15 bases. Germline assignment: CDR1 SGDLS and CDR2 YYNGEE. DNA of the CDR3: TGTGCCAGCAGTGTGGGACGGTCCGGCTCTGGAAACACCATATATTTT. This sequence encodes CASSVGRSGSGNTIYF.

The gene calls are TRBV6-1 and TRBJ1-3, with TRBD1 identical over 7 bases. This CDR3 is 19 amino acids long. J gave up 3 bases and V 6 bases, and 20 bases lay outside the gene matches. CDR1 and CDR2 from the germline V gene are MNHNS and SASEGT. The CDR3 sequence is CASSPEEPGIGGIGNTIYF. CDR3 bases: TGTGCCAGCAGCCCCGAGGAGCCGGGAATAGGGGGCATTGGAAACACCATATATTTT.

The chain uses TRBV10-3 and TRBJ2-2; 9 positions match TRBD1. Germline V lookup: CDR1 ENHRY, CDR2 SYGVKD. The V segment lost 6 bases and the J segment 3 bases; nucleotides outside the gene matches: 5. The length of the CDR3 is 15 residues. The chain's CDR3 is CAISPGQGDTGELFF. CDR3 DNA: TGTGCCATCAGCCCGGGACAGGGAGACACCGGGGAGCTGTTTTTT.

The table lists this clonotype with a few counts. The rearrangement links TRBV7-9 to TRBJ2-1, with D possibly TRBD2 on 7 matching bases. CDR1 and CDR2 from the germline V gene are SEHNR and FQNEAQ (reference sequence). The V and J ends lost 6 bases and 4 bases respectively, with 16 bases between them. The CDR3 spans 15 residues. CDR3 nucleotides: TGTGCCAGCAGGCTCTCGAGGGGGGGATACAATGAGCAGTTCTTC. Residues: CASRLSRGGYNEQFF.

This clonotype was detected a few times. CDR3 residues: CASSLSRQGYEQYF. In nucleotides, the CDR3 is TGCGCCAGCAGCTTGAGTCGACAGGGCTACGAGCAGTACTTC. The chain couples TRBV5-1 to TRBJ2-7, with 7 bases identical to TRBD1. This CDR3 is 14 amino acids long. Germline V gives CDR1 SGHRS, CDR2 YFSETQ. Germline trimming cut 1 base from V and 3 bases from J; bases unmatched to any gene: 4.

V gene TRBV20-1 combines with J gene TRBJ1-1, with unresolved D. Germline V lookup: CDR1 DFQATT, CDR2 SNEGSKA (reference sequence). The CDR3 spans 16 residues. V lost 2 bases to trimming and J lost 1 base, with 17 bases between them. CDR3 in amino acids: CSARRLRIFRNTEAFF. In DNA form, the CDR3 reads TGCAGTGCTAGAAGACTAAGAATTTTTCGGAACACTGAAGCTTTCTTT.

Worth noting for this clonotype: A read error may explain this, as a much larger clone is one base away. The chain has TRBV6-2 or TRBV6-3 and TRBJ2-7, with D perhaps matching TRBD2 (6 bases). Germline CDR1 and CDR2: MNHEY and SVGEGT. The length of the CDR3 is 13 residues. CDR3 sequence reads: CAGSFGGGYEQYF. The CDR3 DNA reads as TGTGCCGGCAGTTTCGGGGGTGGGTACGAGCAGTACTTC.

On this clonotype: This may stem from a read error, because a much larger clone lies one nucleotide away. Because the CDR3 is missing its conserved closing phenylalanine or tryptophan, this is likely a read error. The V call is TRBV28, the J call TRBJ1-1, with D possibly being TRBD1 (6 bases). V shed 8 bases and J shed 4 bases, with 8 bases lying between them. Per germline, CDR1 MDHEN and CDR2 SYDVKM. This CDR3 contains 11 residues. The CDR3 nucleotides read TGTGCCAGCTGGACAGTCACTGAAGCTTTCCTT. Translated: CASWTVTEAFL.

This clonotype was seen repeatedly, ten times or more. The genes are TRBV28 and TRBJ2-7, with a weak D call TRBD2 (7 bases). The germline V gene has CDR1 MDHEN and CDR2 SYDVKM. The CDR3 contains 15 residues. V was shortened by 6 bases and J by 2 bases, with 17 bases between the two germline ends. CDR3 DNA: TGTGCCAGCAGGGGGGGGGGCTCCCCTACCTACGAGCAGTACTTC. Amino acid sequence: CASRGGGSPTYEQYF. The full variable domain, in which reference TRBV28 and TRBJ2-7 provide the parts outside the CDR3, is DVKVTQSSRYLVKRTGEKVFLECVQDMDHENMFWYRQDPGLGLRLIYFSYDVKMKEKGDIPEGYSVSREKKERFSLILESASTNQTSMYLCASRGGGSPTYEQYFGPGTRLTVT.

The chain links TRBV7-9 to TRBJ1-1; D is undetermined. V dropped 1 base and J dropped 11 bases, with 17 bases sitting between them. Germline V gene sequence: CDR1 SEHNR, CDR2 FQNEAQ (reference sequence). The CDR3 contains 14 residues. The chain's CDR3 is CASSLVGGTLNAFF. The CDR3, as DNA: TGTGCCAGCAGCTTAGTCGGAGGAACCCTGAACGCTTTCTTT. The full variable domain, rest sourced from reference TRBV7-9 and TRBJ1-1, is DTGVSQNPRHKITKRGQNVTFRCDPISEHNRLYWYRQTLGQGPEFLTYFQNEAQLEKSRLLSDRFSAERPKGSFSTLEIQRTEQGDSAMYLCASSLVGGTLNAFFGQGTRLTVV.